One and the same sample provided the 9 T cell receptor beta chains below, sequenced in a study of siplizumab effects on memory and regulatory T cells. Libraries were prepared by immunoSEQ multiplex PCR; TCRdb keeps only in-frame clonotypes and omits some of them. The sample gives around 61,000 clones, just over 95% of which show up once; around 1% is in the top ten. Sequencing input: naive CD8+ T cells sorted from blood. The receptor source for this set is a human donor in good health.

V and J are TRBV5-1 and TRBJ2-5, with D unclear. Trimming stripped 4 bases from V and 5 bases from J, with 18 bases between. The CDR3 consists of 15 residues. CDR1 is SGHRS, CDR2 YFSETQ, per germline. CDR3 bases: TGCGCCAGCAGCCCGGACGCCCTGATGGGGGAGACCCAGTACTTC. This codes for CASSPDALMGETQYF. The full variable domain, its missing parts supplied by reference TRBV5-1 and TRBJ2-5, is KAGVTQTPRYLIKTRGQQVTLSCSPISGHRSVSWYQQTPGQGLQFLFEYFSETQRNKGNFPGRFSGRQFSNSRSEMNVSTLELGDSALYLCASSPDALMGETQYFGPGTRLLVL.

The chain uses TRBV11-3 and TRBJ1-1; the D is unclear. Germline loops: CDR1 SGHNT, CDR2 YENEEA. The CDR3 contains 13 residues. The V gene lost 0 bases and the J gene lost 2 bases, with 4 bases spanning the gap. The CDR3 DNA reads as TGTGCCAGCAGCTTAGAGGGAAACACTGAAGCTTTCTTT. Translated: CASSLEGNTEAFF.

The V and J genes are TRBV4-1 and TRBJ2-1; 8 bases agree with TRBD2. Germline values: CDR1 MGHRA, CDR2 YSYEKL. The CDR3 loop spans 18 amino acids. Unmatched junction bases numbered 10, after V lost 0 bases and J lost 3 bases. The DNA of the CDR3 is TGCGCCAGCAGCCAAGATCAGGGTAGCGGGACCCTCTACAATGAGCAGTTCTTC. Protein product: CASSQDQGSGTLYNEQFF.

The genes are TRBV7-2 and TRBJ1-1; D is unresolved. Germline-derived CDR1 and CDR2 are SGHTA and FQGNSA. Between the trimmed V and J ends, which lost 6 bases and 4 bases, there was a span of 3 bases. This CDR3 region has 10 residues. The CDR3 sequence is CASRSTEAFF. DNA for the CDR3: TGTGCCAGCAGGTCCACTGAAGCTTTCTTT.

The chain is built from TRBV9 and TRBJ2-1, with D possibly TRBD2 on 5 matching bases. The V gene's germline CDR1 is SGDLS and CDR2 YYNGEE. The CDR3 length is 14 residues. V was shortened by 5 bases and J by 2 bases, with 11 bases between the two germline ends. The CDR3 here is CASSLADPYNEQFF. For the CDR3, the DNA is TGTGCCAGCAGTCTAGCCGACCCCTACAATGAGCAGTTCTTC.

The rearrangement joins TRBV7-9 to TRBJ2-5; maybe TRBD2 (7 bases). The CDR3 loop spans 16 amino acids. Germline values: CDR1 SEHNR, CDR2 FQNEAQ (reference sequence). Trimming shortened V by 1 base and J by 2 bases, and 14 bases separated the two germline ends. This CDR3 is CASSLVGGQTQETQYF. The CDR3 coding sequence is TGTGCCAGCAGCTTAGTCGGGGGGCAGACACAAGAGACCCAGTACTTC.

The genes are TRBV27 and TRBJ1-1; weak D call: TRBD1 (5 bases). CDR1 and CDR2 (germline): MNHEY, SMNVEV (reference sequence). This CDR3 has 12 amino acids. V lost 6 bases and J 6 bases, leaving 11 bases between the germline ends. CDR3 protein: CASRSRGSEAFF. The CDR3 coding sequence is TGTGCCAGCAGGTCTCGGGGGTCTGAAGCTTTCTTT.

The rearrangement uses TRBV5-5 and TRBJ2-1; 7 nucleotides line up with TRBD2. Trimming cost V 7 bases and J 6 bases; bases outside gene matches: 10. This CDR3 region has 14 residues. Germline V gives CDR1 SGHKS, CDR2 YYEKEE (reference sequence). The CDR3 coding sequence is TGTGCCAGCTACTGGCGGGAGACGGGCAATGAGCAGTTCTTC. Translating gives CASYWRETGNEQFF.

The gene calls are TRBV30 and TRBJ2-3, with D perhaps TRBD1 or TRBD2 (5 bases each). Trimming removed 7 bases from V and 6 bases from J, with 20 bases in between. The CDR3 loop spans 14 amino acids. CDR1 and CDR2 (germline): GTSNPN, SVGIG (reference sequence). The chain's CDR3 is CAYLDGATTDTQYF. The CDR3 coding sequence is TGTGCCTACCTAGACGGGGCAACTACCGATACGCAGTATTTT.